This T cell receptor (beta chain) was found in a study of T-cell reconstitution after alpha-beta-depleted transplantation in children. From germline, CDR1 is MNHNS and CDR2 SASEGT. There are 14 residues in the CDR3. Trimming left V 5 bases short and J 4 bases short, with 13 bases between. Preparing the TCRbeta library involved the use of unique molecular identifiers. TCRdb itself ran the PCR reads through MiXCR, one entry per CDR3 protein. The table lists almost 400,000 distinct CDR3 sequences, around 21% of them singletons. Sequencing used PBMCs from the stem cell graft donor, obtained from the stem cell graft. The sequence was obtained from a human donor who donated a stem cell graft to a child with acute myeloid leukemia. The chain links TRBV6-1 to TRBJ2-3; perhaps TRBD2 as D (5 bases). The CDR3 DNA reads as TGTGCCAGCAGTCGGCTAGCTGGAGCAGATACGCAGTATTTT. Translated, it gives CASSRLAGADTQYF.